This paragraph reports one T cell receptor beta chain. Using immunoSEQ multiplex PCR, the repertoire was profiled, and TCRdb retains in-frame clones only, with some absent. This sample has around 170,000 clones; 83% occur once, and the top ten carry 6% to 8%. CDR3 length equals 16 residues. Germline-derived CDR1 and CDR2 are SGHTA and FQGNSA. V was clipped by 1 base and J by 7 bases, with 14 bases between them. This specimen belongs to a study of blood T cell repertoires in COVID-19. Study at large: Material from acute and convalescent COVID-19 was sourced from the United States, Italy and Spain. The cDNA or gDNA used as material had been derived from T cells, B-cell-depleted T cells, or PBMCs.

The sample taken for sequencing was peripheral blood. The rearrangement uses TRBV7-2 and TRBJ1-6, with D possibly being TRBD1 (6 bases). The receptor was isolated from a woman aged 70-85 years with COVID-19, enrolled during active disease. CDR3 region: CASSLEDSPTNSPLHF. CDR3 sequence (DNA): TGTGCCAGCAGCTTAGAGGACAGCCCCACCAATTCACCCCTCCACTTT.